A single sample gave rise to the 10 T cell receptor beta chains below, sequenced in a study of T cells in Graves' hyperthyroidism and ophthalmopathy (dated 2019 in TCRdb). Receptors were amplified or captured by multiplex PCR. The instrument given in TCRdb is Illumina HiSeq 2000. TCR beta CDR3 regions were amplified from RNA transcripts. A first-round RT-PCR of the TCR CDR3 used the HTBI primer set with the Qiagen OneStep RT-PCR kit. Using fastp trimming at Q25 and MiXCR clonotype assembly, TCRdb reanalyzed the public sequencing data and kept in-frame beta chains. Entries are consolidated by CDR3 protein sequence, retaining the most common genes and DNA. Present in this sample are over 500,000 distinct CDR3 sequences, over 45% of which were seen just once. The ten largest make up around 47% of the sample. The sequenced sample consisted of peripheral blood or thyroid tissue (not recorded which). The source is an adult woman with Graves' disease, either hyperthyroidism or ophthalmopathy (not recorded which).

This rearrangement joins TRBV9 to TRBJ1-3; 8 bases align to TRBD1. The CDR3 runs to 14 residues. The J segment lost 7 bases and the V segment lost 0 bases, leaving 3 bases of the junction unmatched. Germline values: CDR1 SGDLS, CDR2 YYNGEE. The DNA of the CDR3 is TGTGCCAGCAGCGTAGCTCAGGGGGCGAACACCATATATTTT. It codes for CASSVAQGANTIYF.

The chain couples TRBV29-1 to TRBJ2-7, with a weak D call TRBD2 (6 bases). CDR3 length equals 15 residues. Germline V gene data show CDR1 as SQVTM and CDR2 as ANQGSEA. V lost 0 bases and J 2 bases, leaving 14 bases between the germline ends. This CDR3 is CSVEEMGGGPYEQYF. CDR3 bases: TGCAGCGTTGAAGAGATGGGGGGTGGGCCCTACGAGCAGTACTTC.

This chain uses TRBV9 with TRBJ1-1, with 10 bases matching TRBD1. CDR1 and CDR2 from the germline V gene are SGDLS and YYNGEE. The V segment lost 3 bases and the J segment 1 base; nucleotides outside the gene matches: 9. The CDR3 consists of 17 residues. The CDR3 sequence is CASSGGGQGFANTEAFF. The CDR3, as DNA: TGTGCCAGCAGCGGTGGGGGACAGGGGTTCGCGAACACTGAAGCTTTCTTT.

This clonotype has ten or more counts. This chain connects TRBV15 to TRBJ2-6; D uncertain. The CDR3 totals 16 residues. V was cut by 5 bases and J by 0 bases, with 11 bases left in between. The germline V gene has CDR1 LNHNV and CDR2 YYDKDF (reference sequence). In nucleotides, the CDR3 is TGTGCCACCAGCTTGACACCGCGCTCTGGGGCCAACGTCCTGACTTTC. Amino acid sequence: CATSLTPRSGANVLTF.

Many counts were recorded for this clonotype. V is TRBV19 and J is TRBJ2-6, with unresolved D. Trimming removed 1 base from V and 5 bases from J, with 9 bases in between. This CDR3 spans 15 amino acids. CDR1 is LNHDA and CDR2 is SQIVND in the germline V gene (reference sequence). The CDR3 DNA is TGTGCCAGTAGTATAGGAACCCTTAGGGCCAACGTCCTGACTTTC. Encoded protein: CASSIGTLRANVLTF.

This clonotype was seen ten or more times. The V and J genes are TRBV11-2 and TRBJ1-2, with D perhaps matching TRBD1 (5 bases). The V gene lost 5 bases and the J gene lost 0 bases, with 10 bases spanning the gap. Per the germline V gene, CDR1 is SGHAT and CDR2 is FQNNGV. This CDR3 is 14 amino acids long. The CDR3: CASSGPGPNYGYTF. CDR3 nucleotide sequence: TGTGCCAGCAGCGGGCCGGGACCTAACTATGGCTACACCTTC.

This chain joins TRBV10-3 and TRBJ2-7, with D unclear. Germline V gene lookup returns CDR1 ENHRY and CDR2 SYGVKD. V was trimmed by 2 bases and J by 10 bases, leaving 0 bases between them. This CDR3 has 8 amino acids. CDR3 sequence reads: CAISEQYF. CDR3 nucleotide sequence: TGTGCCATCAGTGAGCAGTACTTC.

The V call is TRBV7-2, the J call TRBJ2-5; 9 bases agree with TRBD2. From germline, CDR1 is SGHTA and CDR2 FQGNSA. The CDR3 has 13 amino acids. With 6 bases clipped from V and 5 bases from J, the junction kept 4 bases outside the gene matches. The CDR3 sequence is CASRVAGEETQYF. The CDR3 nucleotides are TGTGCCAGCAGAGTAGCGGGGGAGGAGACCCAGTACTTC.

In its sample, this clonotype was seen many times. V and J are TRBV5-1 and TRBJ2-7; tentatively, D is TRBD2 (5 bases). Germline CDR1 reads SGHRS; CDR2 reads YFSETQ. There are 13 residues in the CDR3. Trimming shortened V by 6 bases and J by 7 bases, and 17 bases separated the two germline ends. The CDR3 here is CASTSGRTGEQYF. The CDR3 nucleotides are TGCGCCAGCACCTCCGGACGAACGGGGGAGCAGTACTTC.

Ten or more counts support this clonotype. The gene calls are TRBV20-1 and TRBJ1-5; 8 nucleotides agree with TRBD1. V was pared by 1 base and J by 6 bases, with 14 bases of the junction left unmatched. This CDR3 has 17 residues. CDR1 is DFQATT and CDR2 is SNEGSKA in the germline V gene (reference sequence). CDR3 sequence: CSARAPIGQGVFQPQHF. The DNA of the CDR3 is TGCAGTGCTAGAGCGCCAATTGGACAGGGAGTATTTCAGCCCCAGCATTTT.